This TCR beta chain was found in a study of T cell responses to AZD1222 COVID-19 vaccine. Broader study findings: The study found Spike-specific TCR breadth and depth rose after two AZD1222 doses. Along spike, vaccine-associated CD4 TCRs were found throughout, with dominance at 160-218 and 743-854.

Method: immunoSEQ multiplex PCR; TCRdb's copy keeps in-frame clones and lacks some. This table holds 150,000 to 200,000 clones, around 95% found once. As regards this clone: Its antigen is unknown.

The ends were cut back, 11 bases at V and 1 base at J, with 26 bases in the middle. This CDR3 region has 17 residues. CDR1 and CDR2 (germline): SNHLY, FYNNEI. The clonotype was recovered from an adult in good health. The source was peripheral blood, collected on day 0 of AZD1222 vaccination. This sequence joins TRBV2 and TRBJ1-2, with a tentative D call TRBD1 (5 bases). CDR3 bases: TGTGCCCCCCAGAGGAGGACGGTGGAGGGGTTTAACTATGGCTACACCTTC. This sequence encodes CAPQRRTVEGFNYGYTF.